Below, 18 T cell receptor beta chains from the same sample are listed, as sequenced in a study of beta chain features in type 1 diabetes. Study-level results: Across all four CD4+ subsets, people with type 1 diabetes showed modestly shorter TCRB CDR3s.

Their target antigens are unknown. The sequenced template was cDNA made from the entire isolated RNA. Sequencing used immunoSEQ multiplex PCR; TCRdb keeps in-frame clones, though not all of them. Among approximately 730,000 clones listed, 13% were seen once. Sequences were obtained from naive CD4+ T cells from blood. These receptor sequences come from a young man with type 1 diabetes.

A remark on this clone: The sample has other DNA sequences that encode this CDR3 too. The CDR3: CASSLAPGNYGYTF. As DNA, the CDR3 is TGCGCCAGCAGCTTGGCCCCAGGGAATTATGGCTACACCTTC. This sequence joins TRBV5-1 and TRBJ1-2; D is perhaps TRBD1 (5 bases). Per the germline V gene, CDR1 is SGHRS and CDR2 is YFSETQ. Trimming pared 0 bases from V and 5 bases from J, leaving 11 bases between. The CDR3 spans 14 residues.

This clone was counted only a few times. The chain joins TRBV9 to TRBJ2-2; the match to TRBD1 covers 9 bases. In germline, CDR1 is SGDLS, CDR2 YYNGEE. J lost 7 bases, V lost 3 bases, and 13 bases had no gene match. The CDR3 runs 17 residues. CDR3 coding DNA: TGTGCCAGCAGCGCCCGGCGGGACAGGGCCGGTGGCGGGGAGCTGTTTTTT. This gives the protein CASSARRDRAGGGELFF. Full variable domain (outside the CDR3, taken from reference TRBV9 and TRBJ2-2): DSGVTQTPKHLITATGQRVTLRCSPRSGDLSVYWYQQSLDQGLQFLIQYYNGEERAKGNILERFSAQQFPDLHSELNLSSLELGDSALYFCASSARRDRAGGGELFFGEGSRLTVL.

In this sample, this clone turned up a few times. V usage is TRBV15 and J usage is TRBJ1-1; tentatively, D is TRBD1 (6 bases). The CDR3 runs 14 residues. From germline, CDR1 is LNHNV and CDR2 YYDKDF (reference sequence). V lost 3 bases to trimming and J lost 4 bases, with 12 bases between them. This CDR3 reads CATSSTGFGTEAFF. CDR3 DNA sequence: TGTGCCACCAGCAGTACAGGGTTTGGCACTGAAGCTTTCTTT.

This clone was observed a handful of times. V gene TRBV5-1 combines with J gene TRBJ1-2, with a weak D call TRBD1 (5 bases). The CDR3 covers 14 residues. Trimming left V 2 bases short and J 4 bases short, with 12 bases between. Germline V lookup: CDR1 SGHRS, CDR2 YFSETQ. CDR3 bases: TGCGCCAGCAGCTTAGGTCAGGGCCCCTATGGCTACACCTTC. As protein: CASSLGQGPYGYTF.

In its sample, this clone was seen a few times. This chain connects TRBV6-5 to TRBJ2-3; 7 bases align to TRBD2. Germline-derived CDR1 and CDR2 are MNHEY and SVGAGI. This CDR3 is built from 15 residues. The V and J ends lost 5 bases and 4 bases, in that order; junction bases with no gene match: 9. The CDR3: CASSPRRGGPDTQYF. The DNA of the CDR3 is TGTGCCAGCAGTCCGCGCCGGGGAGGGCCAGATACGCAGTATTTT.

The rearrangement joins TRBV28 to TRBJ1-1; tentatively, D is TRBD1 (6 bases). V was pared by 4 bases and J by 4 bases, with 13 bases between. The CDR3 runs 14 residues. Looked up from germline, CDR1 is MDHEN and CDR2 is SYDVKM. The chain's CDR3 is CASSSLGGPTEAFF. The CDR3 coding sequence is TGTGCCAGCAGTTCCCTAGGGGGTCCCACTGAAGCTTTCTTT. The full variable domain, completed using reference TRBV28 and TRBJ1-1, is DVKVTQSSRYLVKRTGEKVFLECVQDMDHENMFWYRQDPGLGLRLIYFSYDVKMKEKGDIPEGYSVSREKKERFSLILESASTNQTSMYLCASSSLGGPTEAFFGQGTRLTVV.

This clone was seen only a few times. The gene calls are TRBV27 and TRBJ1-2; D is unclear. Trimming took off 5 bases at V and 4 bases at J, with 14 bases between the two ends. There are 14 residues in the CDR3. The V gene's germline CDR1 is MNHEY and CDR2 SMNVEV (reference sequence). Here the CDR3 DNA reads TGTGCCAGCAGTCCCGTGTATTCTCCCTATGGCTACACCTTC. The encoded protein is CASSPVYSPYGYTF.

The genes are TRBV6-5 and TRBJ1-2; D is uncertain. V was trimmed by 6 bases and J by 8 bases, leaving 16 bases between them. The CDR3 totals 13 residues. Germline lookup yields CDR1 MNHEY and CDR2 SVGAGI. CDR3 sequence reads: CASSREGRQGYTF. CDR3 DNA: TGTGCCAGCAGCCGTGAGGGCCGGCAGGGCTACACCTTC.

The chain recombines TRBV6-1 with TRBJ2-7; 9 bases agree with TRBD1. V lost 7 bases and J lost 1; bases outside the gene matches: 5. CDR1 and CDR2 from the germline V gene are MNHNS and SASEGT. The CDR3 totals 14 residues. CDR3 sequence: CASTTDRGSYEQYF. CDR3 coding DNA: TGTGCCAGCACTACGGACAGGGGATCCTACGAGCAGTACTTC.

The chain couples TRBV15 to TRBJ2-3; the D gene is possibly TRBD1 (5 bases). This CDR3 is 14 amino acids long. Germline values: CDR1 LNHNV, CDR2 YYDKDF (reference sequence). Trimming pared 3 bases from V and 2 bases from J, leaving 9 bases between. Here the CDR3 reads CATSRRTITDTQYF. The CDR3 DNA is TGTGCCACCAGCAGGAGGACAATCACAGATACGCAGTATTTT.

The chain joins TRBV30 to TRBJ1-5; 8 nucleotides agree with TRBD1. This CDR3 has 13 amino acids. V was pared by 2 bases and J by 5 bases, with 2 bases of the junction left unmatched. From germline, CDR1 is GTSNPN and CDR2 SVGIG (reference sequence). CDR3 loop: CAWSKDRDQPQHF. Here the CDR3 DNA reads TGTGCCTGGAGTAAGGACAGGGATCAGCCCCAGCATTTT.

The rearrangement uses TRBV4-1 and TRBJ1-5; perhaps TRBD1 as D (6 bases). CDR3 size: 14 residues. The V gene lost 6 bases and the J gene lost 3 bases, with 12 bases spanning the gap. Germline CDR1 MGHRA, CDR2 YSYEKL. CDR3 nucleotide sequence: TGCGCCAGCAGGCACACAGGGACCAATCAGCCCCAGCATTTT. Translating gives CASRHTGTNQPQHF.

CDR3 loop: CATGKGQGDYEQYF. The CDR3 DNA is TGTGCCACGGGGAAGGGACAGGGGGACTACGAGCAGTACTTC. The chain recombines TRBV15 with TRBJ2-7; 11 nucleotides align to TRBD1. CDR1 is LNHNV, CDR2 YYDKDF, per germline (reference sequence). This CDR3 has 14 amino acids. The V segment lost 9 bases and the J segment 3 bases; nucleotides outside the gene matches: 7.

The J gene is TRBJ1-5, the V gene TRBV7-8, with TRBD1 matching over 7 bases. CDR3 length: 16 residues. J lost 1 base, V lost 4 bases, and 7 bases had no gene match. In germline, CDR1 is SGHVS, CDR2 FQNEAQ. The CDR3 is CASSSEGALSNQPQHF. The DNA for the CDR3 is TGTGCCAGCAGCTCCGAGGGGGCGTTGAGCAATCAGCCCCAGCATTTT. Using reference TRBV7-8 and TRBJ1-5 for the parts outside the CDR3, the full variable domain is GAGVSQSPRYKVAKRGQDVALRCDPISGHVSLFWYQQALGQGPEFLTYFQNEAQLDKSGLPSDRFFAERPEGSVSTLKIQRTQQEDSAVYLCASSSEGALSNQPQHFGDGTRLSIL.

This clone came up a few times. This rearrangement joins TRBV2 to TRBJ2-7; possibly TRBD1 or TRBD2 for D (5 bases each). The CDR3 loop spans 15 amino acids. CDR1 is SNHLY and CDR2 is FYNNEI in the germline V gene. V lost 5 bases, J lost 6 bases, and 20 bases lay in between. The CDR3 spells CASSPFNVGTVEQYF. CDR3 DNA: TGTGCCAGCAGTCCCTTCAATGTGGGGACCGTCGAGCAGTACTTC. Combining the CDR3 with reference TRBV2 and TRBJ2-7 gives the whole variable domain EPEVTQTPSHQVTQMGQEVILRCVPISNHLYFYWYRQILGQKVEFLVSFYNNEISEKSEIFDDQFSVERPDGSNFTLKIRSTKLEDSAMYFCASSPFNVGTVEQYFGPGTRLTVT.

In this sample, this clone turned up a few times. The chain employs TRBV28 and TRBJ2-3; TRBD2 matches 10 bases. The CDR3 totals 14 residues. V lost 8 bases, J lost 6 bases, and 8 bases stayed unmatched. Germline CDR1 reads MDHEN; CDR2 reads SYDVKM. The CDR3 sequence: CASRRAAGGDTQYF. CDR3 sequence (DNA): TGTGCCAGCCGACGAGCAGCGGGGGGGGATACGCAGTATTTT.

This clone was recorded a few times. The J gene is TRBJ1-2, the V gene TRBV11-1, with D unresolved. The germline CDR1 and CDR2 sequences are SGHAT and FQDESV (reference sequence). The germline V and J ends were trimmed by 5 bases and 4 bases, with 11 bases remaining between them. This CDR3 comprises 13 residues. CDR3 sequence reads: CASSPGGSYGYTF. CDR3 DNA sequence: TGTGCCAGCAGCCCAGGCGGGTCCTATGGCTACACCTTC.

V gene TRBV6-5 combines with J gene TRBJ1-1; D is uncertain. CDR3 length: 16 residues. The V end lost 4 bases, the J end lost 1 base, and 16 bases lay between the germline ends. The germline gives CDR1 MNHEY, CDR2 SVGAGI. This chain's CDR3 is CASSLGFSPGNTEAFF. For the CDR3, the DNA is TGTGCCAGCAGTTTGGGATTTTCCCCCGGGAACACTGAAGCTTTCTTT.